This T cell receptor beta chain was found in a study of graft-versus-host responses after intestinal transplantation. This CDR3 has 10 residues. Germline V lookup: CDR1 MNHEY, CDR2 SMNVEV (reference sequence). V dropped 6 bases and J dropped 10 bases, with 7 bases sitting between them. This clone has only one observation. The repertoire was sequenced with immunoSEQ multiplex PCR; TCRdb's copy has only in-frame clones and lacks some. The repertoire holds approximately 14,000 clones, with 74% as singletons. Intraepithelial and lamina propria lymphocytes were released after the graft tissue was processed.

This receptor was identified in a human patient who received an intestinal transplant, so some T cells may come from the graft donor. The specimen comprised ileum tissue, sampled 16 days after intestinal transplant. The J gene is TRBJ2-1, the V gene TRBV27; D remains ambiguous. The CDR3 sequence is CASSTTEQFF. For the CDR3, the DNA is TGTGCCAGCAGCACGACAGAGCAGTTCTTC.